This record looks at one T cell receptor (beta chain) sequence and its context. The sample originates from a study of OX40 agonist ivuxolimab in advanced cancers. CDR1 is SGHNT, CDR2 YENEEA, per germline. V was clipped by 1 base and J by 8 bases, with 6 bases between them. The CDR3 length is 13 residues. Some clones are missing from TCRdb's copy, which holds only in-frame ones; the method was immunoSEQ multiplex PCR. The sample carries 40,000 to 55,000 clones, approximately 87% recorded once. This receptor was identified in an adult with an advanced solid tumor such as melanoma, head and neck, liver or kidney cancer. Sample: CD4+ or CD8+ T cells sorted from blood, taken in a trial of the OX40 agonist ivuxolimab. The J gene is TRBJ1-6, the V gene TRBV11-3; D is uncertain. The CDR3 DNA is TGTGCCAGCAGCTTAGTTCCAGATTCACCCCTCCACTTT. Protein product: CASSLVPDSPLHF.